Listed below are T cell receptor beta chains from one sample, sequenced in a study of T-cell memory formation after mild COVID-19. Via MiXCR, TCRdb re-called the 5' RACE reads, giving one row per CDR3 protein. The sample has 13,000 to 15,000 distinct CDR3 sequences, roughly a fifth seen once; the top ten hold over 45%. Material for sequencing was PBMCs or a T cell subset sorted from them (not recorded which). These receptors all stem from an adult woman who had mild COVID-19 (a few samples of this study predate the infection). Cell type and time point are not known. The CDR3 runs from the conserved cysteine through the conserved F or W. Fields, in order: J gene, D gene, V gene, clone size, CDR3 DNA, CDR3 protein. D genes are given only for firm matches. Size is stated for part of the rows, as once, few or many counts, or as a class when the clone is expanded.

J gene: TRBJ2-7
D gene: -
V gene: TRBV3-1
clone size: -
CDR3 DNA: TGTGCCAGCAGCCAAGCTAGTTTCGGCGAGCAGTACTTC
CDR3 protein: CASSQASFGEQYF

J gene: TRBJ1-1
D gene: TRBD1
V gene: TRBV9
clone size: many
CDR3 DNA: TGTGCCAGCAGCCAGTGGGACAGGGAGGAAGGTGAAGCTTTCTTT
CDR3 protein: CASSQWDREEGEAFF

J gene: TRBJ2-1
D gene: -
V gene: TRBV4-2
clone size: many
CDR3 DNA: TGTGCCAGCAGCCAAGAGGGCAGCAGCTCCTACAATGAGCAGTTCTTC
CDR3 protein: CASSQEGSSSYNEQFF

J gene: TRBJ2-1
D gene: -
V gene: TRBV14
clone size: many
CDR3 DNA: TGTGCCAGCAGCCAAGACAGCTACAATGAGCAGTTCTTC
CDR3 protein: CASSQDSYNEQFF

J gene: TRBJ2-5
D gene: -
V gene: TRBV5-1
clone size: -
CDR3 DNA: TGCGCCAGCAGCCACACACTGGACACGATTGTCTTC
CDR3 protein: CASSHTLDTIVF

J gene: TRBJ1-1
D gene: -
V gene: TRBV7-2
clone size: -
CDR3 DNA: TGTGCCAGCAGCCCGGGGTTGAACACTGAAGCTTTCTTT
CDR3 protein: CASSPGLNTEAFF

J gene: TRBJ1-1
D gene: -
V gene: TRBV24-1
clone size: many
CDR3 DNA: TGTGCCACCAGTGCCTCCTGGGCTTTAAACACTGAAGCTTTCTTT
CDR3 protein: CATSASWALNTEAFF

J gene: TRBJ1-1
D gene: -
V gene: TRBV12-3/TRBV12-4
clone size: -
CDR3 DNA: TGTGCCAGCAGTCCCCGGTACAGGGTCGAAGCTTTCTTT
CDR3 protein: CASSPRYRVEAFF

J gene: TRBJ2-3
D gene: -
V gene: TRBV7-9
clone size: many
CDR3 DNA: TGTGCCAGCAGCAAAGCGCGGGACTTCACAGATACGCAGTATTTT
CDR3 protein: CASSKARDFTDTQYF

J gene: TRBJ2-1
D gene: -
V gene: TRBV12-3/TRBV12-4
clone size: -
CDR3 DNA: TGTGCCAGCACGACAGTTTCGAATGAGCAGTTCTTC
CDR3 protein: CASTTVSNEQFF